One sample yielded the 22 T cell receptor beta chains listed below, sequenced in a study of T-cell reconstitution after alpha-beta-depleted transplantation in children. For TCRbeta, the library was prepared with unique molecular identifiers. TCRdb re-analysed the PCR reads in MiXCR, keeping a single row per CDR3 protein. This table has roughly 570,000 distinct CDR3 sequences, 25% to 30% appearing once. Sequencing used PBMCs, obtained before TCRalphabeta/CD19-depleted stem cell transplant. The receptors shown here come from a boy under two years old with Wiskott-Aldrich syndrome, due to receive a stem cell transplant.

This clonotype was found a few times. This chain links TRBV20-1 with TRBJ2-3; 11 bases map to TRBD2. This CDR3 is 17 amino acids long. Germline assignment: CDR1 DFQATT and CDR2 SNEGSKA (reference sequence). V trimming: 4 bases; J trimming: 0 bases; junction bases outside the gene matches: 9. CDR3 residues: CSAILAGGLPSTDTQYF. The CDR3, as DNA: TGCAGTGCTATTTTAGCGGGAGGGCTCCCTAGCACAGATACGCAGTATTTT.

The V gene is TRBV12-3 or TRBV12-4, the J gene TRBJ1-1; D is uncertain. The CDR3 is 13 residues long. The V gene lost 5 bases and the J gene lost 3 bases, with 10 bases spanning the gap. The CDR3 DNA follows: TGTGCCAGCAGTGAACCGGAGTACACTGAAGCTTTCTTT. It translates to CASSEPEYTEAFF.

Here the CDR3 reads CASSQDKVLGGNTIYF. DNA of the CDR3: TGCGCCAGCAGCCAAGATAAAGTTTTGGGAGGAAACACCATATATTTT. This chain joins TRBV4-1 and TRBJ1-3; D remains unclear. V shed 0 bases and J shed 4 bases, with 13 bases lying between them. The CDR3 has 16 residues. The germline CDR1 and CDR2 sequences are MGHRA and YSYEKL.

This clonotype was picked up a small number of times. This chain connects TRBV15 to TRBJ1-3; D unclear. The CDR3 has 15 amino acids. Germline CDR1 and CDR2: LNHNV and YYDKDF (reference sequence). Trimming cost V 0 bases and J 0 bases, with 6 bases left between them. In DNA form, the CDR3 reads TGTGCCACCAGCAGAGACGGTTTCTCTGGAAACACCATATATTTT. The encoded protein is CATSRDGFSGNTIYF.

The chain links TRBV20-1 to TRBJ2-1; D might be TRBD2 (6 bases). V shed 3 bases and J shed 4 bases, with 10 bases lying between them. The CDR3 covers 13 residues. From germline, CDR1 is DFQATT and CDR2 SNEGSKA (reference sequence). The CDR3 DNA is TGCAGTGCTAGGGTTAGCGGATACAATGAGCAGTTCTTC. Translation gives CSARVSGYNEQFF.

The CDR3 sequence is CASSFWTGNTEAFF. The DNA of the CDR3 is TGTGCCAGCAGCTTCTGGACGGGAAACACTGAAGCTTTCTTT. The V call is TRBV7-9, the J call TRBJ1-1; D remains ambiguous. The length of the CDR3 is 14 residues. The V gene's germline CDR1 is SEHNR and CDR2 FQNEAQ (reference sequence). Deletions cut 3 bases from V and 2 bases from J, with 10 bases between.

The genes are TRBV10-3 and TRBJ2-3, with TRBD2 matching over 7 bases. V was pared by 0 bases and J by 2 bases, with 11 bases of the junction left unmatched. This CDR3 is built from 18 residues. Germline CDR1 reads ENHRY; CDR2 reads SYGVKD. The CDR3 DNA is TGTGCCATCAGTGAGTCGTCGGGTGCGGGAGTGAACACAGATACGCAGTATTTT. It codes for CAISESSGAGVNTDTQYF.

V and J are TRBV6-1 and TRBJ2-4, with no clear D. The CDR3 length is 12 residues. Germline V gene sequence: CDR1 MNHNS, CDR2 SASEGT. V dropped 0 bases and J dropped 12 bases, with 9 bases sitting between them. CDR3 DNA sequence: TGTGCCAGCAGTGAAGCTCGGGTCTATCAGTACTTC. As protein: CASSEARVYQYF.

This clonotype was seen a few times. The chain links TRBV7-2 to TRBJ1-2; D gene uncertain. CDR3 length equals 12 residues. CDR1 is SGHTA, CDR2 FQGNSA, per germline. The CDR3 coding sequence is TGTGCAGAGCAGGCGACTAACTATGGCTACACCTTC. It is translated as CAEQATNYGYTF.

This clonotype has a single count. The rearrangement links TRBV5-1 to TRBJ1-1, with no clear D. Germline assignment: CDR1 SGHRS and CDR2 YFSETQ. The CDR3 totals 12 residues. The germline V and J ends were trimmed by 7 bases and 6 bases, with 13 bases remaining between them. CDR3 sequence (DNA): TGCGCCAGCGGTTCTCCCGGGGCTGAAGCTTTCTTT. Translation gives CASGSPGAEAFF.

This chain links TRBV12-3 or TRBV12-4 with TRBJ2-4; TRBD2 aligns across 9 bases. This CDR3 comprises 13 residues. V gave up 1 base and J gave up 14 bases; unmatched junction bases: 6. CDR3 loop: CASSLVVAGDKYF. CDR3 coding DNA: TGTGCCAGCAGTTTAGTGGTAGCGGGAGACAAGTACTTC.

This clonotype was detected once. The chain uses TRBV5-1 and TRBJ2-7; TRBD2 matches 11 bases. The V segment lost 0 bases and the J segment 6 bases; nucleotides outside the gene matches: 8. The CDR3 runs to 16 residues. From germline, CDR1 is SGHRS and CDR2 YFSETQ. The CDR3 DNA reads TGCGCCAGCAGCTTGGAACTAGCGGGGGCTCAGGCCGAGCAGTACTTC. Translating it yields CASSLELAGAQAEQYF.

The chain links TRBV15 to TRBJ1-4, with D unclear. The V gene lost 0 bases and the J gene lost 4 bases, with 12 bases spanning the gap. CDR1 and CDR2 (germline): LNHNV, YYDKDF (reference sequence). This CDR3 contains 16 residues. The CDR3 DNA reads TGTGCCACCAGCAGAGATCGGGGAGGGATTAATGAAAAACTGTTTTTT. Protein sequence: CATSRDRGGINEKLFF.

The rearrangement joins TRBV7-8 to TRBJ2-5; TRBD1 matches 7 bases. With V trimmed by 3 bases and J by 6 bases, 7 bases remained unmatched. Germline V lookup: CDR1 SGHVS, CDR2 FQNEAQ. The CDR3 covers 14 residues. For the CDR3, the DNA is TGTGCCAGCAGCTTCTCAACAGGGGTGAAGACCCAGTACTTC. This encodes CASSFSTGVKTQYF.

This clonotype was observed a few times. V usage is TRBV5-1 and J usage is TRBJ2-2, with a tentative D call TRBD1 (5 bases). This CDR3 region has 14 residues. Germline lookup yields CDR1 SGHRS and CDR2 YFSETQ. V was shortened by 3 bases and J by 6 bases, with 12 bases between the two germline ends. In nucleotides, the CDR3 is TGCGCCAGCAGCTATGGACATGGCGCCGGGGAGCTGTTTTTT. Translating gives CASSYGHGAGELFF.

The gene calls are TRBV6-5 and TRBJ2-3; no firm D call. In germline, CDR1 is MNHEY, CDR2 SVGAGI. The CDR3 totals 14 residues. Trimming took 2 bases from V and 6 from J, leaving 12 bases between them. CDR3 region: CASSYGSTGDTQYF. The CDR3 DNA follows: TGTGCCAGCAGTTACGGATCTACCGGGGATACGCAGTATTTT.

J is TRBJ2-5 and V is TRBV2; D is possibly TRBD1 (6 bases). Trimming stripped 7 bases from V and 4 bases from J, with 22 bases between. The CDR3 runs 16 residues. Germline V gene lookup returns CDR1 SNHLY and CDR2 FYNNEI. This chain's CDR3 is CASTLLMGAGPETQYF. As DNA, the CDR3 is TGTGCCAGCACTCTCCTCATGGGGGCGGGTCCAGAGACCCAGTACTTC.

Here the CDR3 reads CASQNSDTYEQYF. Here the CDR3 DNA reads TGCGCCAGCCAAAATTCGGACACCTACGAGCAGTACTTC. The V and J genes are TRBV4-1 and TRBJ2-7, with D possibly matching TRBD1 (5 bases). CDR3 length equals 13 residues. V lost 8 bases and J 2 bases, leaving 13 bases between the germline ends. CDR1 and CDR2 (germline): MGHRA, YSYEKL.

The V call is TRBV5-1, the J call TRBJ2-5; D perhaps matches TRBD1 (6 bases). The CDR3 is 15 amino acids. Germline V gene sequence: CDR1 SGHRS, CDR2 YFSETQ. The V end was cut by 0 bases, the J end by 5 bases, with 14 bases between. CDR3 DNA: TGCGCCAGCAGCTTGGGTTGGGGGCTATCGGAGACCCAGTACTTC. The encoded protein is CASSLGWGLSETQYF.

The V call is TRBV5-1, the J call TRBJ2-1; D remains ambiguous. The CDR3 has 14 residues. Germline CDR1 SGHRS, CDR2 YFSETQ. Trimming pared 6 bases from V and 9 bases from J, leaving 19 bases between. The CDR3: CASNPTGPNGEQFF. CDR3 in DNA: TGCGCCAGCAACCCCACGGGTCCTAATGGTGAGCAGTTCTTC.

The table lists this clonotype with a few counts. The V gene is TRBV20-1, the J gene TRBJ2-3; D not certain. Germline-derived CDR1 and CDR2 are DFQATT and SNEGSKA (reference sequence). The ends were cut back, 0 bases at V and 4 bases at J, with 14 bases in the middle. The CDR3 covers 15 residues. CDR3 DNA: TGCAGTGCTAGAGATCTTGCTCTACACGCAGATACGCAGTATTTT. As protein: CSARDLALHADTQYF.

This clonotype was found a few times. CDR3 DNA sequence: TGTGCCAGCACCGACAGCCCGAACACTGAAGCTTTCTTT. Its translation is CASTDSPNTEAFF. This chain connects TRBV6-1 to TRBJ1-1; TRBD1 is a possible D gene (5 bases). CDR1 and CDR2 (germline): MNHNS, SASEGT. V was clipped by 7 bases and J by 1 base, with 10 bases between them. There are 13 residues in the CDR3.